This is a list of T cell receptor beta chains from one sample in a study of blood T cell repertoires in COVID-19. Sequencing was performed with immunoSEQ multiplex PCR; in TCRdb, only in-frame clones are kept and a portion is missing. The table shows about 310,000 clones, with approximately 88% occurring only once. Sequenced input: PBMCs or T cells enriched from blood (not recorded which). The receptors here all came from a woman aged 18-29 years who had recovered from COVID-19. CDR3s include the opening cysteine and the closing phenylalanine or tryptophan. Fields, in order: D gene, V gene, clone size, J gene, CDR3 protein, CDR3 DNA. A D gene is named only where the DNA matches it firmly. Where a row states a size, it is once, few, many or the class of an expanded clone; other rows omit it.

>TRBD2|TRBV18|.|TRBJ2-1
CASSPGLAGTNEQFF
TGTGCCAGCTCACCGGGACTAGCGGGTACCAATGAGCAGTTCTTC
>TRBD1|TRBV6-2/TRBV6-3|.|TRBJ1-5
CASSPGTARYQPQHF
TGTGCCAGCAGTCCCGGGACAGCCAGGTATCAGCCCCAGCATTTT
>.|TRBV9|.|TRBJ1-2
CASSPGDRRNYGYTF
TGTGCCAGCAGCCCAGGGGACCGACGAAACTATGGCTACACCTTC
>.|TRBV18|.|TRBJ1-2
CASSPTTEGGGYTF
TGTGCCAGCTCACCAACGACAGAGGGAGGAGGCTACACCTTC
>.|TRBV19|.|TRBJ1-5
CASSPRRGLGNQPQHF
TGTGCCAGTAGTCCCCGCAGGGGTTTGGGCAATCAGCCCCAGCATTTT
>TRBD1|TRBV27|.|TRBJ2-6
CASSSPGQGSIPSGANVLTF
TGTGCCAGCAGTTCACCGGGACAGGGATCGATACCCTCTGGGGCCAACGTCCTGACTTTC
>.|TRBV11-2|.|TRBJ1-1
CASSLHTNTEAFF
TGTGCCAGCAGCTTACACACCAACACTGAAGCTTTCTTT
>.|TRBV3-1/TRBV3-2|.|TRBJ2-3
CASSQVGTVVAVDTQYF
TGTGCCAGCAGCCAAGTTGGGACTGTGGTAGCGGTAGATACGCAGTATTTT
>TRBD1|TRBV27|.|TRBJ1-2
CASSHNRGPRYGYTF
TGTGCCAGCAGTCACAACAGGGGGCCAAGGTATGGCTACACCTTC
>.|TRBV30|.|TRBJ1-1
CAWKETDPMNTEAFF
TGTGCCTGGAAAGAGACAGATCCCATGAACACTGAAGCTTTCTTT
>TRBD1|TRBV12-3/TRBV12-4|.|TRBJ1-2
CASSDRVVHGYTF
TGTGCCAGCAGTGACAGGGTTGTCCATGGCTACACCTTC
>TRBD1|TRBV4-1|.|TRBJ2-7
CASSQKGTGFYEQYF
TGCGCCAGCAGCCAAAAGGGGACAGGGTTCTACGAGCAGTACTTC
>TRBD2|TRBV19|.|TRBJ2-3
CASRLLAGGDTQYF
TGTGCCAGTAGATTACTAGCGGGAGGAGATACGCAGTATTTT
>.|TRBV27|.|TRBJ2-3
CASSPRVGGKSADTQYF
TGTGCCAGCAGCCCGAGGGTGGGCGGGAAGTCCGCAGATACGCAGTATTTT
>.|TRBV30|.|TRBJ1-2
CAWSGAGGEGVYGYTF
TGTGCCTGGAGTGGCGCTGGGGGGGAAGGGGTCTATGGCTACACCTTC
>.|TRBV7-2|.|TRBJ2-7
CASSRWTEPSYEQYF
TGTGCCAGCTCCAGGTGGACAGAACCGTCCTACGAGCAGTACTTC
>TRBD2|TRBV7-8|.|TRBJ2-7
CASSRGTTSGSASYEQYF
TGTGCCAGCAGCCGAGGGACGACTAGCGGGAGTGCTAGCTACGAGCAGTACTTC
>.|TRBV28|once|TRBJ1-1
CASSLPPQGPEAFF
TGTGCCAGCAGTTTACCTCCTCAGGGCCCTGAAGCTTTCTTT
>TRBD2|TRBV4-1|.|TRBJ2-3
CASSHRGGIGGTDTQYF
TGCGCCAGCAGCCATCGGGGAGGGATCGGTGGCACAGATACGCAGTATTTT
>TRBD2|TRBV7-2|.|TRBJ2-1
CASSSPSRTSGGRGQFF
TGTGCCAGCAGCTCCCCCTCCCGGACTAGCGGGGGGAGGGGGCAGTTCTTC
>.|TRBV7-2|.|TRBJ1-5
CASSPDNQPQHF
TGTGCCAGCAGCCCAGACAATCAGCCCCAGCATTTT
>.|TRBV7-2|once|TRBJ2-5
CASSLNRLDGRETQYF
TGTGCCAGCAGCTTAAATCGACTAGACGGGCGGGAGACCCAGTACTTC
>TRBD1|TRBV27|.|TRBJ2-1
CASSPGGLVSYEQFF
TGTGCCAGCAGTCCAGGGGGCTTGGTCAGCTATGAGCAGTTCTTC
>TRBD1|TRBV6-5|.|TRBJ1-2
CASSSPGTDNYGYTF
TGTGCCAGCAGTTCCCCCGGGACAGATAACTATGGCTACACCTTC
>.|TRBV7-2|.|TRBJ2-5
CASSLVIQGRETQYF
TGTGCCAGCAGCTTAGTAATCCAGGGAAGAGAGACCCAGTACTTC
>.|TRBV28|.|TRBJ1-2
CASSPTIGGQANYGYTF
TGTGCCAGCAGTCCTACCATTGGGGGCCAGGCGAACTATGGCTACACCTTC
>.|TRBV28|.|TRBJ2-7
CASSFFGRRTLVVEQYF
TGTGCCAGCAGTTTTTTCGGGCGTAGGACTCTAGTCGTCGAGCAGTACTTC
>.|TRBV7-8|.|TRBJ1-2
CASSLGRGGLLLTDPYGYTF
TGTGCCAGCAGCTTAGGCCGGGGGGGGCTTCTCTTAACCGACCCCTATGGCTACACCTTC
>.|TRBV6-4|.|TRBJ2-7
CASSMSWGGEQYF
TGTGCCAGCTCCATGTCGTGGGGCGGCGAGCAGTACTTC
>.|TRBV9|.|TRBJ2-4
CASSPRQARDIQYF
TGTGCCAGCAGCCCCCGACAGGCCAGGGACATTCAGTACTTC
>TRBD2|TRBV9|.|TRBJ2-3
CASSRTSGTDTQYF
TGTGCCAGCAGCCGGACTAGCGGAACAGATACGCAGTATTTT
>.|TRBV27|few|TRBJ1-4
CASSFTINNEKLFF
TGTGCCAGCAGTTTTACAATCAACAATGAAAAACTGTTTTTT
>TRBD1|TRBV19|.|TRBJ2-3
CASSGWTGGTDTQYF
TGTGCCAGTAGTGGGTGGACAGGGGGCACAGATACGCAGTATTTT
>.|TRBV7-6|.|TRBJ2-7
CASSSPWEGDYEQYF
TGTGCCAGCAGCTCTCCTTGGGAAGGGGACTACGAGCAGTACTTC
>.|TRBV12-3/TRBV12-4|few|TRBJ1-1
CASSSNRVTEAFF
TGTGCCAGCAGCTCAAACAGGGTTACTGAAGCTTTCTTT
>.|TRBV10-3|.|TRBJ2-3
CAISVGLEGATQYF
TGTGCCATCAGTGTGGGGCTAGAAGGAGCCACGCAGTATTTT
>.|TRBV19|.|TRBJ1-5
CASSMVGSQNQPQHF
TGTGCCAGTAGTATGGTGGGCAGCCAGAATCAGCCCCAGCATTTT
>.|TRBV20-1|.|TRBJ2-1
CSASYSYNEQFF
TGCAGTGCTAGTTATTCCTACAATGAGCAGTTCTTC
>TRBD2|TRBV6-6|few|TRBJ2-7
CASSAPGLAELSGQYF
TGTGCCAGCAGCGCCCCGGGACTAGCGGAGCTATCGGGACAGTACTTC
>.|TRBV7-2|.|TRBJ1-6
CASSLLGDHNSPLHF
TGTGCCAGCAGCTTACTAGGGGATCACAATTCACCCCTCCACTTT
>.|TRBV5-1|.|TRBJ2-2
CASSWGTGNTGELFF
TGCGCCAGCAGCTGGGGCACAGGGAACACCGGGGAGCTGTTTTTT
>TRBD2|TRBV20-1|.|TRBJ2-7
CSASASGGVYEQYF
TGCAGTGCTAGTGCTAGCGGGGGGGTTTACGAGCAGTACTTC
>.|TRBV28|.|TRBJ1-1
CASSFFPDRPKVNTEAFF
TGTGCCAGCAGTTTCTTCCCGGACAGACCTAAGGTGAACACTGAAGCTTTCTTT
>.|TRBV7-2|.|TRBJ2-4
CASSFYQGLAKNIQYF
TGTGCCAGCAGCTTTTATCAGGGGTTGGCCAAAAACATTCAGTACTTC
>.|TRBV14|once|TRBJ1-1
CASSEVILLNRARNTEAFF
TGTGCCAGCAGCGAAGTAATCCTTTTAAACAGGGCGAGGAACACTGAAGCTTTCTTT
>TRBD1|TRBV5-5|.|TRBJ1-4
CASSFQGARNEKLFF
TGTGCCAGCAGCTTCCAGGGGGCCCGTAATGAAAAACTGTTTTTT
>TRBD1|TRBV3-1/TRBV3-2|.|TRBJ1-2
CASSQGRTGGSGYTF
TGTGCCAGCAGCCAAGGCAGGACAGGGGGAAGTGGCTACACCTTC
>.|TRBV28|.|TRBJ1-5
CASTPGNQPQHF
TGTGCCAGCACCCCGGGAAATCAGCCCCAGCATTTT
>TRBD1|TRBV25-1|once|TRBJ1-2
CASSDPQQGGSGGYTF
TGTGCCAGCAGTGATCCCCAACAGGGGGGGTCGGGCGGCTACACCTTC
>TRBD1|TRBV7-6|once|TRBJ2-1
CASSRGPQSEQFF
TGTGCCAGTTCGAGGGGGCCTCAAAGTGAGCAGTTCTTC
>.|TRBV7-9|.|TRBJ2-2
CASSTTNTGELFF
TGTGCCAGCAGCACAACGAACACCGGGGAGCTGTTTTTT
>.|TRBV28|.|TRBJ1-1
CASTELRNTEAFF
TGTGCCAGCACCGAGTTGAGGAACACTGAAGCTTTCTTT
>TRBD1|TRBV3-1/TRBV3-2|.|TRBJ1-2
CASSQRGNRGHGYTF
TGTGCCAGCAGCCAAAGGGGAAACAGGGGGCATGGCTACACCTTC
>TRBD1|TRBV3-1/TRBV3-2|.|TRBJ1-3
CASSQGQGVLNTIYF
TGTGCCAGCAGCCAAGGGCAGGGGGTCTTAAACACCATATATTTT
>TRBD2|TRBV2|.|TRBJ2-4
CASIGEGNIQYF
TGTGCCAGCATTGGGGAGGGGAACATTCAGTACTTC